This TCR beta chain originates from a study of OX40 agonist ivuxolimab in advanced cancers. Germline V gives CDR1 SQVTM, CDR2 ANQGSEA. The CDR3 consists of 11 residues. Unmatched junction bases numbered 3, after V lost 6 bases and J lost 6 bases. Measured with immunoSEQ multiplex PCR; TCRdb has only the in-frame clones, and not every one. Here the sample spans approximately 65,000 clones, more than 90% being singletons. This receptor was taken from an adult with an advanced solid tumor such as melanoma, head and neck, liver or kidney cancer. The chain has TRBV29-1 and TRBJ2-7; 9 nucleotides align to TRBD1. The starting material was CD4+ or CD8+ T cells sorted from blood, obtained in a trial of the OX40 agonist ivuxolimab. DNA for the CDR3: TGCAGCGTGGGACAGGGCGGCGAGCAGTACTTC. Translating gives CSVGQGGEQYF.